This TCR beta chain came from a study of blood T cell repertoires in COVID-19 (dated by TCRdb to 2020 to 2021). About the study as a whole: Samples from collaborators originated in the United States, Italy and Spain and spanned both the acute and convalescent phases of COVID-19. Samples came from the ongoing ImmuneRACE study (first 160 participants) plus 1,254 subjects from 6 global collaborators. Deeply sampled blood TCRbeta repertoires from subjects exposed to, actively infected with, or recovered from COVID-19 were included in the dataset. The material from the prospective study consisted of cDNA or gDNA derived from T cells, B-cell-depleted T cells, or PBMCs. Where available, HLA class I and class II types were obtained from metadata supplied by the sample provider rather than from assay-based typing. The sample metadata nearly always contained a de-identified subject ID, COVID-19 status, age in years and sex. A freely available public database, intended as a resource for researchers studying the immune response to SARS-CoV-2, is where the repertoires were released. What the work shows at the level of the full study, not this receptor alone: Clinical and demographic metadata were provided uncurated, with the amount varying by source and participant.

TCRbeta CDR3 regions were amplified from genomic DNA by means of the immunoSEQ Assay, a bias-controlled multiplex PCR. Per the source publication's procedure: The number of nucleated cells in each sample was estimated from the amplification of reference gene primers within the assay. To quantify the absolute abundance of each unique TCRbeta CDR3 rearrangement, sequence reads were collapsed and filtered. For each sample, productive Simpson clonality was calculated as the square root of Simpson's diversity index over productive rearrangements. The table comes from immuneACCESS by way of TCRdb, which keeps in-frame sequences with V and J called. Part of the clones is missing from these tables; in studies checked, under half for an unresolved V gene and the rest for unknown reasons. Clone size and the V and J calls come from that table; the DNA yielded D and trimming. A total of about 140,000 clones appear in this sample, roughly 86% of them only once. Clones ranked in the top ten supply around 5% of the sample.

With respect to this clone: Its antigen is currently not known. The input lacks base qualities; no much larger clone sits a single base away. Other DNA sequences in this specimen translate into the identical CDR3.

Whole blood was collected in K2EDTA tubes by collaborating institutions according to the institutions' own protocols. For TCRbeta analysis, collaborators shipped samples as frozen whole blood, isolated PBMCs, or DNA extracted from either of those sample types. Source material: peripheral blood. This TCR was recovered from a human donor in a cohort sampled during active COVID-19.

CDR3 protein: CASSEGLAGTYEQYF. The DNA sequence reads TGTGCCAGCAGTGAAGGACTAGCGGGAACTTACGAGCAGTACTTC. The chain is assembled from TRBV6-1 and TRBJ2-7; TRBD2 aligns with 11 central bases. The junction shows trimming of 1 base on V and 4 bases on J, and the gene matches do not reach 3 bases of it. Sequences MNHNS (CDR1) and SASEGT (CDR2) are obtained from the germline V gene. Including cysteine and phenylalanine, the CDR3 has 15 amino acids. The kept DNA is CDR3 alone, 45 bases in frame from the first base.